This section outlines one T cell receptor (beta chain) sequence together with its context. The antigen is unknown. Trimming cost V 4 bases and J 5 bases, with 9 bases left between them. This CDR3 is 13 amino acids long. Germline CDR1 and CDR2: SEHNR and FQNEAQ (reference sequence). Scientists made TCR beta libraries using quantitative 5'-RACE with molecular barcodes. Via MiXCR, TCRdb re-called the 5' RACE reads, giving one row per CDR3 protein. The table lists 450,000 or so distinct CDR3 sequences, about 25% of them singletons. The source of the sample is a study of CD8 T cells in ankylosing spondylitis. General study points: Blood of patients with ankylosing spondylitis appeared to be characterized by a TCR beta motif of several highly homologous variants. Reactive arthritis synovial fluid and blood previously showed some of these motif variants. Reportedly, significant enrichment of disease-linked clones occurred in matched ankylosing spondylitis synovial fluid.

The genes are TRBV7-9 and TRBJ2-1; D remains ambiguous. Sequencing was carried out using blood, either unsorted or a sorted T cell fraction (not recorded which). This TCR was recovered from a male donor with ankylosing spondylitis. CDR3: CASSSLRNNEQFF. CDR3 DNA: TGTGCCAGCAGCTCCCTCCGTAACAATGAGCAGTTCTTC.